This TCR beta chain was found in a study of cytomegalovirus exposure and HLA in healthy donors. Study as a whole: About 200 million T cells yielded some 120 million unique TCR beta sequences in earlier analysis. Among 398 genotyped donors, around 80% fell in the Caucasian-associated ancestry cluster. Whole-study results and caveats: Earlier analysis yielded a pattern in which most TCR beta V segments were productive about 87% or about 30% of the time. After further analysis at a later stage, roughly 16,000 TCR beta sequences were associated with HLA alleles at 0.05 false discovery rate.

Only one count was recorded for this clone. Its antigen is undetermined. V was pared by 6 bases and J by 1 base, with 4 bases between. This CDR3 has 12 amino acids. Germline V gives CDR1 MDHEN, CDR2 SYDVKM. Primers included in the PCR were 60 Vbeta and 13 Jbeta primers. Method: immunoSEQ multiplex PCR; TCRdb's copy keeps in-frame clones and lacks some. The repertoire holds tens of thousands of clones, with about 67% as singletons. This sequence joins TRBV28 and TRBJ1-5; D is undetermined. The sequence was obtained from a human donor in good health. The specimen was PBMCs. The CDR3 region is CASSQSNQPQHF. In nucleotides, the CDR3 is TGTGCCAGCAGCCAAAGCAATCAGCCCCAGCATTTT. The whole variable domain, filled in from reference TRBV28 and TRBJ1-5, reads DVKVTQSSRYLVKRTGEKVFLECVQDMDHENMFWYRQDPGLGLRLIYFSYDVKMKEKGDIPEGYSVSREKKERFSLILESASTNQTSMYLCASSQSNQPQHFGDGTRLSIL.